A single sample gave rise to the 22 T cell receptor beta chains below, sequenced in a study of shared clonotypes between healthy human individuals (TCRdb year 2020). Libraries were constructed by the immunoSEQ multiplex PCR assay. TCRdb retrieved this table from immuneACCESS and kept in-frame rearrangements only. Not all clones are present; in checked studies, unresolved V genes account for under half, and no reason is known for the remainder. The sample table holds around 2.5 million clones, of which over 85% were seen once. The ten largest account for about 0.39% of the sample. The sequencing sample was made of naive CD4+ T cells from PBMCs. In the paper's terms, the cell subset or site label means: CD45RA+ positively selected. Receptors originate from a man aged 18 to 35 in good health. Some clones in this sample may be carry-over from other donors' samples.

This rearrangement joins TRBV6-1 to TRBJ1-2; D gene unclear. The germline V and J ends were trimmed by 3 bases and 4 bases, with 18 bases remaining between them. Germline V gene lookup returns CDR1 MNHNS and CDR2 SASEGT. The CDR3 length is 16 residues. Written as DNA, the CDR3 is TGTGCCAGCAGTGAGAGGAGGTCGGAGCCAACCTATGGCTACACCTTC. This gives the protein CASSERRSEPTYGYTF.

The CDR3 DNA reads as TGTGCCAGCGGGTTGGGACAGGGTTATAATGAGCAGTTCTTC. It codes for CASGLGQGYNEQFF. This chain links TRBV6-6 with TRBJ2-1; 9 bases agree with TRBD1. CDR1 is MNHNY, CDR2 SVGAGI, per germline (reference sequence). This CDR3 region has 14 residues. Trimming took 8 bases from V and 7 from J; bases not matched to a gene: 9.

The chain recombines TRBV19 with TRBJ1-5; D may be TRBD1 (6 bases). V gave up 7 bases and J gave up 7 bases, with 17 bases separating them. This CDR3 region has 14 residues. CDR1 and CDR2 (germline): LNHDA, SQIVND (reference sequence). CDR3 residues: CASTNSGGGQPQHF. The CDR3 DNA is TGTGCCAGTACTAATTCCGGGGGCGGACAGCCCCAGCATTTT. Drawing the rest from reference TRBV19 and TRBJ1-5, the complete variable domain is DGGITQSPKYLFRKEGQNVTLSCEQNLNHDAMYWYRQDPGQGLRLIYYSQIVNDFQKGDIAEGYSVSREKKESFPLTVTSAQKNPTAFYLCASTNSGGGQPQHFGDGTRLSIL.

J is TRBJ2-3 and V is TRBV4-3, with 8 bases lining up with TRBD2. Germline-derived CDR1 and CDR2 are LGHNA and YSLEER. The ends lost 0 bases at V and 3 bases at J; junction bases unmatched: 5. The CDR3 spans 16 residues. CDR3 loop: CASSQDISGGTDTQYF. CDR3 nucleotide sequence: TGCGCCAGCAGCCAAGATATCTCGGGAGGGACAGATACGCAGTATTTT.

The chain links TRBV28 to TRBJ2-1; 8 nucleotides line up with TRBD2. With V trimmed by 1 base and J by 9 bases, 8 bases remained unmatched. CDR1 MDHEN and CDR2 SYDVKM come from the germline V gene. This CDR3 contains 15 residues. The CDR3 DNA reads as TGTGCCAGCAGTTTATCTGGTAGCGGGGCTGGTGAGCAGTTCTTC. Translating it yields CASSLSGSGAGEQFF.

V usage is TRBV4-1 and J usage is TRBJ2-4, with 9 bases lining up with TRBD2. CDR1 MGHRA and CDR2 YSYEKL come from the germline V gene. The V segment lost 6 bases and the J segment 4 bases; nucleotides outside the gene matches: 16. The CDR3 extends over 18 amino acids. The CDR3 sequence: CASRQTLGREGTKNIQYF. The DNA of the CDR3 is TGCGCCAGCAGGCAGACTTTGGGGCGGGAGGGAACTAAAAACATTCAGTACTTC.

In nucleotides, the CDR3 is TGTGCCAGCAGTTACTCGACGGGGCGGGGAAACTACGAGCAGTACTTC. Protein product: CASSYSTGRGNYEQYF. This sequence joins TRBV6-5 and TRBJ2-7; weak D call: TRBD2 (6 bases). Deletions cut 0 bases from V and 3 bases from J, with 15 bases between. Per the germline V gene, CDR1 is MNHEY and CDR2 is SVGAGI. The CDR3 is made up of 16 amino acids.

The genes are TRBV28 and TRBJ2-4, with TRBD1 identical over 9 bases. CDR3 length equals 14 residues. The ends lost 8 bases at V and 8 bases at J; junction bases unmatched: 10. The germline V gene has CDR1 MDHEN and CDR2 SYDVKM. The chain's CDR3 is CASLGTGFLDIQYF. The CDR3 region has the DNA TGTGCCAGCCTCGGGACAGGGTTTTTAGACATTCAGTACTTC.

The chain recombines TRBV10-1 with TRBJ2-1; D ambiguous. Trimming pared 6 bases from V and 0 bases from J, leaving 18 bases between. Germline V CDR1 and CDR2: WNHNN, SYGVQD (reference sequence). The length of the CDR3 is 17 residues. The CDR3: CASSPGWRTSSYNEQFF. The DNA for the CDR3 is TGCGCCAGCAGCCCAGGATGGCGGACGAGCTCCTACAATGAGCAGTTCTTC.

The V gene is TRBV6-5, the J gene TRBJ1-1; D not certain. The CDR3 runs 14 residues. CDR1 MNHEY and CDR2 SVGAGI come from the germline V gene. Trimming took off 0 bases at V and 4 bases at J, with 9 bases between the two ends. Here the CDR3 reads CASSYSGQITEAFF. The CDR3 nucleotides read TGTGCCAGCAGTTACTCGGGCCAGATCACTGAAGCTTTCTTT.

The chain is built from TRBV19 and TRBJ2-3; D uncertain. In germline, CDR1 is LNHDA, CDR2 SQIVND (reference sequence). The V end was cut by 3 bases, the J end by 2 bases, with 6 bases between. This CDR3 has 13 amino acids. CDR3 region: CASSIGPTDTQYF. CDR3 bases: TGTGCCAGTAGTATCGGTCCCACAGATACGCAGTATTTT.

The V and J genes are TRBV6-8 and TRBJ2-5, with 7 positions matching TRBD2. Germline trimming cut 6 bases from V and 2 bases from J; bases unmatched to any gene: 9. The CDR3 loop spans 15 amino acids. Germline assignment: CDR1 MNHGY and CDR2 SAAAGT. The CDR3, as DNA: TGTGCCAGCAGCAACAAGGGAGGGGAGCAAGAGACCCAGTACTTC. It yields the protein CASSNKGGEQETQYF.

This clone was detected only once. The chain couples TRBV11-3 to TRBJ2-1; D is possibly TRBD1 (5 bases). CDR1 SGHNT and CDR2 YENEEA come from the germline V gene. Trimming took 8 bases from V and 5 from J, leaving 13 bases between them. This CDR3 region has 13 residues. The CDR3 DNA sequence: TGTGCCAGCCGCCTGGGGCCGGACAATGAGCAGTTCTTC. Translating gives CASRLGPDNEQFF.

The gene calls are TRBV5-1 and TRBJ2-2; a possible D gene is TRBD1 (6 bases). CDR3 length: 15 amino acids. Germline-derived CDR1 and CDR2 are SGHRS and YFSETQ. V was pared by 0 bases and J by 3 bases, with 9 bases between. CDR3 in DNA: TGCGCCAGCAGCTTGGCAGGGACACACACCGGGGAGCTGTTTTTT. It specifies CASSLAGTHTGELFF.

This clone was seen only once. The CDR3 region is CAIKSSFAGELFF. CDR3 sequence (DNA): TGTGCCATCAAGTCCTCGTTCGCCGGGGAGCTGTTTTTT. The chain has TRBV19 and TRBJ2-2, with D hard to call. Germline assignment: CDR1 LNHDA and CDR2 SQIVND (reference sequence). The CDR3 is made up of 13 amino acids. Trimming cost V 10 bases and J 6 bases, with 15 bases left between them. Full variable domain (outside the CDR3, taken from reference TRBV19 and TRBJ2-2): DGGITQSPKYLFRKEGQNVTLSCEQNLNHDAMYWYRQDPGQGLRLIYYSQIVNDFQKGDIAEGYSVSREKKESFPLTVTSAQKNPTAFYLCAIKSSFAGELFFGEGSRLTVL.

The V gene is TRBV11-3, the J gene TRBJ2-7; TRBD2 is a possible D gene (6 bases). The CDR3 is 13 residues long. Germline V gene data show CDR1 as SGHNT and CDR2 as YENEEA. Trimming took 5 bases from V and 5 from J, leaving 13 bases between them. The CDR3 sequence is CASSGGITHEQYF. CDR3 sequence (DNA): TGTGCCAGCAGCGGGGGGATTACCCACGAGCAGTACTTC.

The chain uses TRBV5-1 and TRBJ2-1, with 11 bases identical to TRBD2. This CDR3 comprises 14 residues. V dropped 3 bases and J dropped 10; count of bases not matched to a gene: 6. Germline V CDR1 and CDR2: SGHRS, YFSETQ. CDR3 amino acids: CASSSTSGRGEQFF. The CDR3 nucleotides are TGCGCCAGCAGCTCCACTAGCGGGAGAGGGGAGCAGTTCTTC.

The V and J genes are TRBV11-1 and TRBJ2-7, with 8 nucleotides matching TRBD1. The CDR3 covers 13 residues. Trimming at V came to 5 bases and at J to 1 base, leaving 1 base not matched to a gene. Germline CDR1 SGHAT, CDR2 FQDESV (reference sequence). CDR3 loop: CASSRTGSYEQYF. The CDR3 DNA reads TGTGCCAGCAGCCGGACAGGGTCCTACGAGCAGTACTTC. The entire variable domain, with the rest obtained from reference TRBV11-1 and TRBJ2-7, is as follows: EAEVAQSPRYKITEKSQAVAFWCDPISGHATLYWYRQILGQGPELLVQFQDESVVDDSQLPKDRFSAERLKGVDSTLKIQPAELGDSAMYLCASSRTGSYEQYFGPGTRLTVT.

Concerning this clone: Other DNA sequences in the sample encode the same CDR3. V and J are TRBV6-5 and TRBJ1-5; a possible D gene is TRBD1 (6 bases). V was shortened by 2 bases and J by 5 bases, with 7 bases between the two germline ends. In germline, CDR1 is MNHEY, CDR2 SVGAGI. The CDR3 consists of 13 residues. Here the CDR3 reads CASSYNRDQPQHF. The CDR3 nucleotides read TGTGCCAGCAGTTACAACAGGGATCAGCCCCAGCATTTT.

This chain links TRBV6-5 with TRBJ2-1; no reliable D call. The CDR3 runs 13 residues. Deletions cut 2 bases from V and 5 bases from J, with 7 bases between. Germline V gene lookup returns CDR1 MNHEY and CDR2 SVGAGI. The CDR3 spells CASSYSRDNEQFF. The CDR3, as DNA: TGTGCCAGCAGTTACAGCAGAGACAATGAGCAGTTCTTC.

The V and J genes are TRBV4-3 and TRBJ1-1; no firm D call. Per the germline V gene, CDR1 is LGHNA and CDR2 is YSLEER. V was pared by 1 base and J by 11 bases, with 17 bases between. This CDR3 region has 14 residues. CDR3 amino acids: CASSQAFRGMDAFF. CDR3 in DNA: TGCGCCAGCAGCCAAGCGTTCAGAGGGATGGATGCTTTCTTT.

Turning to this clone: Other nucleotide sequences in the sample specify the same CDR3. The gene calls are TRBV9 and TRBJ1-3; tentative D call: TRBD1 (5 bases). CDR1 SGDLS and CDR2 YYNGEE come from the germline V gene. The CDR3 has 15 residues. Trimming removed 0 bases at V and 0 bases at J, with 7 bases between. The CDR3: CASSVGGFSGNTIYF. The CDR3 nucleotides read TGTGCCAGCAGCGTAGGGGGGTTCTCTGGAAACACCATATATTTT.